These 8 T cell receptor beta chains came from one sample sequenced in a study of PD-1 blockade in classical Hodgkin lymphoma. Using immunoSEQ multiplex PCR, the repertoire was profiled, and TCRdb retains in-frame clones only, with some absent. The sample gives tens of thousands of clones, 77% of which show up once; about 40% is in the top ten. All patients relapsed after autologous stem cell transplantation, and brentuximab vedotin exposure varied. The sample here was peripheral blood mononuclear cells (PBMCs), taken before the second cycle of nivolumab. These receptors came from a human donor with classical Hodgkin lymphoma.

The rearrangement uses TRBV21-1 and TRBJ1-2; the listed D gene, TRBD1, was not tested against the DNA. TRBV21-1 is assigned pseudogene status. This CDR3 is 12 amino acids long. The CDR3 reads CASSTPPGGYTF. The DNA for the CDR3 is TGTGCCAGCAGCACACCCCCAGGCGGCTACACCTTC.

This chain uses TRBV19 with TRBJ2-2, with D possibly being TRBD1 (6 bases). CDR1 and CDR2 (germline): LNHDA, SQIVND (reference sequence). The CDR3 covers 12 residues. The ends were cut back, 5 bases at V and 8 bases at J, with 9 bases in the middle. The CDR3 region is CASSPRGGELFF. CDR3 sequence (DNA): TGTGCCAGTAGTCCGAGGGGGGGGGAGCTGTTTTTT.

By proportion, this clone is medium-sized. V is TRBV6-5 and J is TRBJ2-2; tentative D call: TRBD1 (5 bases). Germline assignment: CDR1 MNHEY and CDR2 SVGAGI. Trimming stripped 6 bases from V and 8 bases from J, with 10 bases between. CDR3 length equals 12 residues. CDR3 DNA sequence: TGTGCCAGCAGGCCAGGGAATGGGGAGCTGTTTTTT. Translation gives CASRPGNGELFF.

The V gene is TRBV11-2, the J gene TRBJ1-3; tentative D call: TRBD1 (5 bases). The V gene's germline CDR1 is SGHAT and CDR2 FQNNGV. V was clipped by 2 bases and J by 5 bases, with 7 bases between them. The CDR3 covers 13 residues. CDR3 DNA sequence: TGTGCCAGCAGCTTAAGACAGCGAAACACCATATATTTT. Translation: CASSLRQRNTIYF.

The chain uses TRBV30 and TRBJ1-4; D is uncertain. This CDR3 has 13 residues. Trimming cost V 1 base and J 7 bases, with 10 bases left between them. Germline loops: CDR1 GTSNPN, CDR2 SVGIG (reference sequence). The CDR3 loop is CAWSGSAGEKLFF. CDR3 sequence (DNA): TGTGCCTGGAGTGGTTCTGCGGGTGAAAAACTGTTTTTT.

This clone was counted a few times. The rearrangement joins TRBV5-4 to TRBJ2-3, with D maybe TRBD1 (6 bases). Germline CDR1 and CDR2: SGHNT and YYREEE (reference sequence). This CDR3 spans 13 amino acids. V shed 2 bases and J shed 4 bases, with 8 bases lying between them. The CDR3 DNA is TGTGCCAGCAGCTTACAGGGCGCAGATACGCAGTATTTT. Translation gives CASSLQGADTQYF.

The chain is built from TRBV4-3 and TRBJ2-7, with a weak D call TRBD1 (6 bases). This CDR3 is 15 amino acids long. CDR1 and CDR2 (germline): LGHNA, YSLEER. V gave up 0 bases and J gave up 3 bases, with 12 bases separating them. The CDR3 sequence is CASSQDYGQIYEQYF. In DNA, the CDR3 is TGCGCCAGCAGCCAAGATTACGGACAGATCTACGAGCAGTACTTC.

The chain links TRBV28 to TRBJ2-1; 10 nucleotides agree with TRBD2. V shed 7 bases, J shed 3 bases, and the junction held 6 bases outside the gene matches. The CDR3 spans 15 residues. Germline loops: CDR1 MDHEN, CDR2 SYDVKM. As DNA, the CDR3 is TGTGCCAGCACTAGCGGGAGTAATATCTACAATGAGCAGTTCTTC. Translating gives CASTSGSNIYNEQFF.